What follows are 9 T cell receptor beta chains derived from one specimen sequenced in a study of blood T cell repertoires in COVID-19. Libraries were prepared by immunoSEQ multiplex PCR; TCRdb keeps only in-frame clonotypes and omits some of them. The repertoire holds tens of thousands of clones, with more than 80% as singletons. The sample taken for sequencing was peripheral blood. These receptors all stem from a human donor in a cohort sampled during active COVID-19.

CDR3 sequence: CASSLASGTGELFF. The CDR3 bases are TGTGCCAGCAGCTTAGCTAGCGGGACCGGGGAGCTGTTTTTT. J is TRBJ2-2 and V is TRBV11-2; 8 nucleotides line up with TRBD2. This CDR3 spans 14 amino acids. V dropped 1 base and J dropped 5; count of bases not matched to a gene: 0. CDR1 and CDR2 (germline): SGHAT, FQNNGV. The full variable domain, with the rest looked up from reference TRBV11-2 and TRBJ2-2, is EAGVAQSPRYKIIEKRQSVAFWCNPISGHATLYWYQQILGQGPKLLIQFQNNGVVDDSQLPKDRFSAERLKGVDSTLKIQPAKLEDSAVYLCASSLASGTGELFFGEGSRLTVL.

This sequence joins TRBV6-5 and TRBJ1-4; possible D gene TRBD1, 6 bases. This CDR3 contains 15 residues. Germline V gene sequence: CDR1 MNHEY, CDR2 SVGAGI. The V and J ends lost 0 bases and 7 bases respectively, with 12 bases between them. The CDR3 protein is CASSYSRDTSEKLFF. The CDR3 DNA reads as TGTGCCAGCAGTTACTCGAGGGACACCAGTGAAAAACTGTTTTTT.

The chain employs TRBV6-1 and TRBJ2-2; D call uncertain. The V end lost 1 base, the J end lost 7 bases, and 16 bases lay between the germline ends. This CDR3 is built from 16 residues. Germline CDR1 is MNHNS and CDR2 is SASEGT. The CDR3 DNA is TGTGCCAGCAGTGAAGTGTTTAGAGAGAGCAACGGGGAGCTGTTTTTT. It yields the protein CASSEVFRESNGELFF.

The chain employs TRBV7-8 and TRBJ2-3; 10 bases agree with TRBD2. Trimming cost V 5 bases and J 9 bases; bases outside gene matches: 17. Looked up from germline, CDR1 is SGHVS and CDR2 is FQNEAQ. There are 17 residues in the CDR3. The CDR3 protein is CASSPPRGSSGGGTQYF. In nucleotides, the CDR3 is TGTGCCAGCAGCCCCCCCCGGGGAAGCAGCGGGGGGGGGACGCAGTATTTT.

This rearrangement joins TRBV3-1 (or the pseudogene TRBV3-2) to TRBJ1-4; D is unclear. The CDR3 runs 16 residues. Germline CDR1 reads LGHDT; CDR2 reads YNNKEL (reference sequence). V lost 2 bases and J 4 bases, leaving 14 bases between the germline ends. CDR3 sequence: CASSQSGAVFNEKLFF. The CDR3 nucleotides read TGTGCCAGCAGCCAATCAGGAGCGGTTTTTAATGAAAAACTGTTTTTT.

This clone was detected once. The chain combines TRBV28 with TRBJ1-5; unclear D gene. Germline values: CDR1 MDHEN, CDR2 SYDVKM. This CDR3 comprises 11 residues. V shed 5 bases and J shed 4 bases, with 3 bases lying between them. Written as DNA, the CDR3 is TGTGCCAGCAGTACTAATCAGCCCCAGCATTTT. Residues: CASSTNQPQHF. Full variable domain (outside the CDR3, taken from reference TRBV28 and TRBJ1-5): DVKVTQSSRYLVKRTGEKVFLECVQDMDHENMFWYRQDPGLGLRLIYFSYDVKMKEKGDIPEGYSVSREKKERFSLILESASTNQTSMYLCASSTNQPQHFGDGTRLSIL.

This clone occurred a few times. The V call is TRBV19, the J call TRBJ1-2, with 12 bases that match TRBD1. The CDR3 spans 14 residues. V was pared by 9 bases and J by 4 bases, with 6 bases of the junction left unmatched. Per the germline V gene, CDR1 is LNHDA and CDR2 is SQIVND (reference sequence). CDR3 protein: CASRDRGLSYGYTF. The CDR3 DNA is TGTGCCAGCCGGGACAGGGGGCTCAGCTATGGCTACACCTTC. Together with reference TRBV19 and TRBJ1-2, the CDR3 gives the full variable domain: DGGITQSPKYLFRKEGQNVTLSCEQNLNHDAMYWYRQDPGQGLRLIYYSQIVNDFQKGDIAEGYSVSREKKESFPLTVTSAQKNPTAFYLCASRDRGLSYGYTFGSGTRLTVV.

The chain couples TRBV5-1 to TRBJ2-7, with D perhaps TRBD2 (5 bases). Trimming left V 3 bases short and J 0 bases short, with 13 bases between. Germline values: CDR1 SGHRS, CDR2 YFSETQ. This CDR3 has 15 amino acids. CDR3 sequence reads: CASSSQTGSSYEQYF. CDR3 DNA: TGCGCCAGCAGCTCCCAGACGGGGAGCTCCTACGAGCAGTACTTC.

The V and J genes are TRBV7-9 and TRBJ2-1; maybe TRBD2 (6 bases). In germline, CDR1 is SEHNR, CDR2 FQNEAQ (reference sequence). CDR3 size: 18 residues. Trimming pared 7 bases from V and 0 bases from J, leaving 22 bases between. For the CDR3, the DNA is TGTGCCAGCACCCGACTGGGGGGACGGGGCAGCTCCTACAATGAGCAGTTCTTC. Translated: CASTRLGGRGSSYNEQFF.